The T cell receptor beta chain under discussion was sequenced for a study of blood T cell repertoires in COVID-19. Study-level information: Samples representing acute and convalescent COVID-19 were sourced from the United States, Italy and Spain. T cells, B-cell-depleted T cells, or PBMCs supplied cDNA or gDNA.

Per the original methods: Counts of nucleated cells, estimated from reference gene primer amplification, were obtained. Here immunoSEQ multiplex PCR was the method, and the copy in TCRdb shows in-frame clones only, minus some. Clone size and V and J calls were adopted from that table, with D and trimming inferred from the DNA. This table holds under 130,000 clones, around 90% found once. The CDR3 sequence is 16 residues long. Trimming took off 3 bases at V and 2 bases at J, with 16 bases between the two ends. Germline V CDR1 and CDR2: LNHDA, SQIVND (reference sequence). This sequence originates from a man aged 50 to 60 in a cohort sampled during active COVID-19. The chain uses TRBV19 and TRBJ1-2, with D unresolved. The material sequenced was peripheral blood. The CDR3 reads CASSISGVKTNYGYTF. CDR3 coding DNA: TGTGCCAGTAGTATCTCCGGGGTTAAGACGAACTATGGCTACACCTTC.